A single sample gave rise to the 5 T cell receptor beta chains below, sequenced in a study of identical twins. TCRdb re-analysed the 5' RACE reads in MiXCR, keeping a single row per CDR3 protein. The table includes about 530,000 distinct CDR3 sequences, roughly 15% detected once. This same sample was also part of a study on yellow fever vaccine responses in identical twins.

The sample comprised CD4+ T cells sorted from blood. All receptors derive from a young woman in good health.

The chain has TRBV10-3 and TRBJ2-2; D is perhaps TRBD1 or TRBD2 (5 bases each). Deletions cut 6 bases from V and 1 base from J, with 12 bases between. Germline V lookup: CDR1 ENHRY, CDR2 SYGVKD. This CDR3 is 15 amino acids long. In DNA form, the CDR3 reads TGTGCCATCAGCCTGGGACGTAAGAACACCGGGGAGCTGTTTTTT. It translates to CAISLGRKNTGELFF.

The J gene is TRBJ2-7, the V gene TRBV7-8; D is possibly TRBD2 (5 bases). V was trimmed by 5 bases and J by 2 bases, leaving 19 bases between them. The CDR3 contains 16 residues. Germline CDR1 and CDR2: SGHVS and FQNEAQ. The CDR3 DNA sequence: TGTGCCAGCAGCGGGGTGTTGAGCGGTAAACCCTACGAGCAGTACTTC. Protein sequence: CASSGVLSGKPYEQYF.

CDR3 sequence reads: CASSDPDREGPEAFF. CDR3 bases: TGTGCCAGCAGCGACCCGGACAGGGAAGGCCCTGAAGCTTTCTTT. This chain uses TRBV11-2 with TRBJ1-1; 8 bases agree with TRBD1. Losses at the gene ends were 5 bases for V and 6 bases for J; bases not matched to a gene: 11. This CDR3 is 15 amino acids long. Germline V gene data show CDR1 as SGHAT and CDR2 as FQNNGV.

This clonotype was seen only a few times. This sequence joins TRBV10-3 and TRBJ2-1; 7 nucleotides match TRBD2. The CDR3 totals 15 residues. Unmatched junction bases numbered 8, after V lost 4 bases and J lost 5 bases. Germline V gene data show CDR1 as ENHRY and CDR2 as SYGVKD. CDR3 sequence: CAISGLGLPNNEQFF. The CDR3 coding sequence is TGTGCCATCAGTGGACTGGGACTACCTAACAATGAGCAGTTCTTC.

The V and J genes are TRBV6-1 and TRBJ1-2; 10 bases are a match to TRBD1. The CDR3 has 15 amino acids. CDR1 is MNHNS, CDR2 SASEGT, per germline. V lost 0 bases and J lost 10; bases outside the gene matches: 8. The CDR3 reads CASSEAMGTGVYYTF. CDR3 nucleotide sequence: TGTGCCAGCAGTGAAGCTATGGGGACAGGGGTTTACTACACCTTC.